This T cell receptor beta chain came from a study of cytotoxic CD8 clonotypes in ibrutinib-treated CLL. General study results and limits: Public clonotypes, an uncommon group, contracted or remained stable on treatment.

For this clone: Its antigen is unknown.

Using immunoSEQ multiplex PCR, the repertoire was profiled, and TCRdb retains in-frame clones only, with some absent. The top ten clones hold less than 7.5% of a sample with over 20,000 clones, approximately 77% of them seen once. Germline V gene lookup returns CDR1 MGHDK and CDR2 SYGVNS. There are 16 residues in the CDR3. The V end lost 6 bases, the J end lost 3 bases, and 20 bases lay between the germline ends. The TCR comes from a human donor with chronic lymphocytic leukemia. The V and J genes are TRBV25-1 and TRBJ1-1; weak D call: TRBD1 (5 bases). Sequenced here: PBMCs, sampled before ibrutinib treatment. CDR3 in DNA: TGTGCCAGCAGCGGCACGTACAGGATTCAGGACACTGAAGCTTTCTTT. Amino acids: CASSGTYRIQDTEAFF.